The subject of this entry is one T cell receptor (beta chain). The record originates from a study of blood T cell repertoires in COVID-19. Study at large: Researchers got acute and convalescent COVID-19 samples from the United States, Italy and Spain. Sample material is recorded as cDNA or gDNA derived from T cells, B-cell-depleted T cells, or PBMCs.

The junction had 10 bases not matched to a gene; V was cut back by 4 bases and J by 7 bases. The CDR3 consists of 15 residues. CDR1 SGHDT and CDR2 YYEEEE come from the germline V gene. In the authors' methods: Estimates of nucleated cell counts were drawn from the amplification of reference gene primers. Produced via immunoSEQ multiplex PCR; TCRdb's table is partial and in-frame only. That table is the source of V, J and clone size, and D and trimming were worked out from the DNA. The sample lists under 80,000 clones; about nine tenths were seen once. This clonotype was obtained from a woman aged 80 or older with active COVID-19. V gene TRBV5-6 combines with J gene TRBJ1-2; 10 nucleotides line up with TRBD1. The sequenced sample consisted of peripheral blood. The CDR3 bases are TGTGCCAGCAGCAGGGTGGACAGGGGGTTGGGTGGCTACACCTTC. This codes for CASSRVDRGLGGYTF.